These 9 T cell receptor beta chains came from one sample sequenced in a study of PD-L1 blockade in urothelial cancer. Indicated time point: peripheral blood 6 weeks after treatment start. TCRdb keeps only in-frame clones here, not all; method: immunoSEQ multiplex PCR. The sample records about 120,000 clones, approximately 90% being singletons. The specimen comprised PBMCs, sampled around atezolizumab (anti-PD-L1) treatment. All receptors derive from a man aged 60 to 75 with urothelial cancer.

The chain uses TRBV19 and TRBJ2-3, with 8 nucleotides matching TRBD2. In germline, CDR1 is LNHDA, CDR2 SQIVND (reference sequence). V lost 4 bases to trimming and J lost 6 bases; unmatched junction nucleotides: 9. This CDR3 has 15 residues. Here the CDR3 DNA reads TGTGCCAGTAGTACTATAGGCACGGGGGGGGATACGCAGTATTTT. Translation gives CASSTIGTGGDTQYF.

CDR3 nucleotide sequence: TGTGCCAGCAGCTTAGGTCGGGGGGGACTGTTTTTT. Amino acid sequence: CASSLGRGGLFF. The V call is TRBV7-2, the J call TRBJ1-4, with D tentatively TRBD1 (5 bases). The length of the CDR3 is 12 residues. From germline, CDR1 is SGHTA and CDR2 FQGNSA. Trimming left V 1 base short and J 13 bases short, with 10 bases between.

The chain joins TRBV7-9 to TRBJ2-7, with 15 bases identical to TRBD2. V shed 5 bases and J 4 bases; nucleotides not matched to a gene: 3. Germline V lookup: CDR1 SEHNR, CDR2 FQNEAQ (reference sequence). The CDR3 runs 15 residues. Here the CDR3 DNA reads TGTGCCAGCAGCCCCGGGACTAGCGGGAGGTACGAGCAGTACTTC. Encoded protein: CASSPGTSGRYEQYF.

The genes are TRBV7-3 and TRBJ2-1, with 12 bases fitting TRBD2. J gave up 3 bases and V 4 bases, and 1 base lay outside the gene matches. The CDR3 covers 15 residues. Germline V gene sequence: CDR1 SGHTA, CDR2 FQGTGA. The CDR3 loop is CASSSSGGGYNEQFF. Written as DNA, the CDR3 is TGTGCCAGCAGCTCTAGCGGGGGGGGCTACAATGAGCAGTTCTTC.

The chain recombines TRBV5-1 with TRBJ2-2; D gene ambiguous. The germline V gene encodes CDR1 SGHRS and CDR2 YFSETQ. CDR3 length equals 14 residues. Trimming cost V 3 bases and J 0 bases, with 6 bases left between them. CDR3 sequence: CASSSTTNTGELFF. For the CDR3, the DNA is TGCGCCAGCAGCTCAACTACGAACACCGGGGAGCTGTTTTTT.

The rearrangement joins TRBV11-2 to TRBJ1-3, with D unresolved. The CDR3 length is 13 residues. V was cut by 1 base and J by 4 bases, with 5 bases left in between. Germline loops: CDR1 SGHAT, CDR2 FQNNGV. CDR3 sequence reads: CASSLVAGNTIYF. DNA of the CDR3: TGTGCCAGCAGCTTAGTCGCGGGAAACACCATATATTTT.

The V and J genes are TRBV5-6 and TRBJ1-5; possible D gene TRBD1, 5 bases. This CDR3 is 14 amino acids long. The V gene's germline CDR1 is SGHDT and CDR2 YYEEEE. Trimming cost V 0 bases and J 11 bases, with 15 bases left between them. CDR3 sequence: CASSLGLTGGAQHF. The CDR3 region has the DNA TGTGCCAGCAGCTTGGGACTCACGGGGGGGGCCCAGCATTTT.

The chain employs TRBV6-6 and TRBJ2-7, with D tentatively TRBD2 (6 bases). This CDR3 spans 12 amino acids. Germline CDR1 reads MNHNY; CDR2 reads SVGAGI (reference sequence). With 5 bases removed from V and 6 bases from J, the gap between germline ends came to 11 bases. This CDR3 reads CASSDGGLEQYF. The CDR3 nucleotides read TGTGCCAGCAGTGACGGAGGGCTCGAGCAGTACTTC.

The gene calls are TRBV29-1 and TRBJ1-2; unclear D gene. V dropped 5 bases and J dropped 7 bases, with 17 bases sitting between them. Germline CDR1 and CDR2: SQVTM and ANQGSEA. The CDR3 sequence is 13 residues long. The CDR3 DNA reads TGCAGCGTTAGGCCGATCCAGGAGGGTGGCTACACCTTC. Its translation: CSVRPIQEGGYTF.